This T cell receptor beta chain is drawn from a study of persistence of HIV-infected CD4 T cells. For this clone: The target antigen is unknown.

With V trimmed by 2 bases and J by 2 bases, 4 bases remained unmatched. CDR3 length: 16 residues. Germline CDR1 and CDR2: SGHTA and FQGNSA. Stimulation used about 9.5 ug/mL lysate from CMV-infected fibroblasts. CD4+ T cells upregulating both CD40 ligand and CD69 were sorted as responding cells. Anti-CD28/CD49d costimulation, CD40-blocking antibody and enfuvirtide were given to CD8-depleted PBMCs for 15 to 20 hours. The immunoSEQ assay was version 4, run in survey mode. Generated by immunoSEQ multiplex PCR, the TCRdb table keeps only in-frame clones and is missing some. The sample has some 20,000 clones, less than 75% seen once.

The chain uses TRBV7-2 and TRBJ1-3; 9 positions agree with TRBD1. The sequence derives from an adult woman with HIV who was CMV-seropositive. Sequences were derived from CD4+ T cells sorted from PBMCs after approximately 19-hour stimulation, sampled from a patient who received antiretroviral therapy. CDR3 residues: CASSLNTGGPGNTIYF. CDR3 nucleotides: TGTGCCAGCAGCTTAAACACAGGGGGCCCTGGAAACACCATATATTTT.